The clone carrying this T cell receptor beta chain was counted between two and nine times. This record belongs to a study of PD-1 blockade in classical Hodgkin lymphoma. Here immunoSEQ multiplex PCR was the method, and the copy in TCRdb shows in-frame clones only, minus some. The sample consists of under 100,000 clones, 80% to 85% of them appearing once. CDR3 length equals 16 residues. The germline CDR1 and CDR2 sequences are MDHEN and SYDVKM. The V gene end was trimmed by 5 bases and the J gene end by 2 bases; junction bases not matched to a gene: 7. In every patient, relapse followed autologous stem cell transplantation, while exposure to brentuximab vedotin differed.

The receptor comes from a human donor with classical Hodgkin lymphoma. J is TRBJ1-3 and V is TRBV28; 9 positions match TRBD1. Sample: peripheral blood mononuclear cells (PBMCs), taken at baseline. CDR3 nucleotide sequence: TGTGCCAGCAGTGTAGGACAGGGGATAACTGGAAACACCATATATTTT. Its translation is CASSVGQGITGNTIYF.